This TCR beta chain was recorded in a study of blood T cells in healthy people across ages. This clonotype was detected only a few times. Donation came from healthy Caucasian individuals in Russia who were aged roughly 6 to 95. CDR1 is LNHNV and CDR2 is YYDKDF in the germline V gene (reference sequence). The germline V and J ends were trimmed by 5 bases and 7 bases, with 9 bases remaining between them. The CDR3 spans 12 residues. It was with a sample-barcoded 5' primer and a J-beta primer mix that a second PCR of about 6 to 12 cycles was run. TCRdb redid the calling of the 5' RACE reads with MiXCR, one entry per CDR3 protein. The data contain over 1,500,000 distinct CDR3 sequences, around half of them singletons.

The rearrangement links TRBV15 to TRBJ2-1; D not certain. The TCR was taken from a woman aged 40 to 50 in good health. The sample comprised blood. DNA for the CDR3: TGTGCCACCAGCGCCGGACGGAATGAGCAGTTCTTC. Residues: CATSAGRNEQFF. Looking up the rest from reference TRBV15 and TRBJ2-1 gives the full variable domain: DAMVIQNPRYQVTQFGKPVTLSCSQTLNHNVMYWYQQKSSQAPKLLFHYYDKDFNNEADTPDNFQSRRPNTSFCFLDIRSPGLGDTAMYLCATSAGRNEQFFGPGTRLTVL.